The 6 T cell receptor beta chains below come from one sample, sequenced in a study of human T cells and chemical hapten exposure. Time point of the sample: patch test 3, about 24 weeks after DPC sensitization. The treatment denotes: therapeutic diphenylcyclopropenone sensitization with weekly scalp DPC. TCRdb re-derived calls from the RACE reads in MiXCR, one entry per CDR3 protein. Among around 200,000 distinct CDR3 sequences listed, 24% were seen once. The input for sequencing was whole blood, taken in connection with sensitization to the hapten diphenylcyclopropenone (DPC). These receptors all come from a middle-aged woman with alopecia areata. Some clones in this sample may be carry-over from other donors' samples.

The chain uses TRBV24-1 and TRBJ1-5, with D uncertain. Germline V lookup: CDR1 KGHDR, CDR2 SFDVKD. The CDR3 spans 13 residues. Trimming took off 0 bases at V and 4 bases at J, with 3 bases between the two ends. CDR3 residues: CATSDLGNQPQHF. The DNA for the CDR3 is TGTGCCACCAGTGATTTGGGGAATCAGCCCCAGCATTTT.

This clonotype was recorded many times. CDR3 coding DNA: TGTGCCAGCAGCCATCTCCGGGCCGTAAATTCACCCCTCCACTTT. Amino acids: CASSHLRAVNSPLHF. This chain uses TRBV4-2 with TRBJ1-6; no clear D gene. Deletions cut 3 bases from V and 7 bases from J, with 13 bases between. In germline, CDR1 is LGHNA, CDR2 YNFKEQ. CDR3 length: 15 residues.

This sequence joins TRBV7-9 and TRBJ2-1, with D perhaps matching TRBD2 (6 bases). The ends were cut back, 0 bases at V and 1 base at J, with 13 bases in the middle. CDR3 length equals 17 residues. In germline, CDR1 is SEHNR, CDR2 FQNEAQ (reference sequence). CDR3 loop: CASSLALGRDSYNEQFF. As DNA, the CDR3 is TGTGCCAGCAGCTTAGCCCTTGGGCGGGATTCCTACAATGAGCAGTTCTTC.

This clonotype was seen a few times. The gene calls are TRBV29-1 and TRBJ2-7; 9 bases align to TRBD1. Per germline, CDR1 SQVTM and CDR2 ANQGSEA. The ends lost 3 bases at V and 1 base at J; junction bases unmatched: 4. The CDR3 extends over 14 amino acids. CDR3 sequence reads: CSVDKGQGSYEQYF. CDR3 in DNA: TGCAGCGTTGATAAGGGACAGGGATCCTACGAGCAGTACTTC.

This chain joins TRBV7-9 and TRBJ2-1; TRBD2 agrees at 8 bases. The CDR3 has 14 residues. Germline V gives CDR1 SEHNR, CDR2 FQNEAQ (reference sequence). V lost 5 bases and J lost 8; bases outside the gene matches: 8. The CDR3 loop is CASSPGSGSYEQFF. CDR3 DNA: TGTGCCAGCAGCCCAGGGAGCGGGAGCTATGAGCAGTTCTTC.

This clonotype was counted a few times. V is TRBV28 and J is TRBJ1-2; D is unresolved. The CDR3 is made up of 18 amino acids. Germline V gives CDR1 MDHEN, CDR2 SYDVKM. Trimming removed 3 bases at V and 0 bases at J, with 20 bases between. This chain's CDR3 is CASSFFGSKGRANYGYTF. The CDR3 nucleotides are TGTGCCAGCAGTTTTTTTGGCTCTAAAGGGAGGGCTAACTATGGCTACACCTTC.